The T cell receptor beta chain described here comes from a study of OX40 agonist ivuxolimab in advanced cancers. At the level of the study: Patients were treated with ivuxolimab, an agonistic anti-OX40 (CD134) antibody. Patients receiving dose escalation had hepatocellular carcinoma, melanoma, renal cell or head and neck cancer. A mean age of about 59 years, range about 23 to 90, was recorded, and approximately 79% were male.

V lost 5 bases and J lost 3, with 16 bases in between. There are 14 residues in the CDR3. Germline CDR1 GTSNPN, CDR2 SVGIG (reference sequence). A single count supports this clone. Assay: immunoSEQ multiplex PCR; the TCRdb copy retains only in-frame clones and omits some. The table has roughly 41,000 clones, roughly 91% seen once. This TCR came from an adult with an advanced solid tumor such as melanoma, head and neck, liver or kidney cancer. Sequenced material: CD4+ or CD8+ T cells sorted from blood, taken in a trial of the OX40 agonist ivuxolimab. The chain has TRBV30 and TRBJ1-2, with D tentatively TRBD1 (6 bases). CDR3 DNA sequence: TGTGCCTGGGAAGGGGGAGGGTCCCACTATGGCTACACCTTC. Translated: CAWEGGGSHYGYTF.